This TCR beta chain is from a study of patients and donors after allogeneic stem cell transplantation. This CDR3 has 16 residues. The V and J ends lost 0 bases and 5 bases, in that order; junction bases with no gene match: 7. Per germline, CDR1 SGHDT and CDR2 YYEEEE. This clonotype was detected only a few times. One entry per CDR3 protein results from TCRdb running MiXCR on the RT-PCR reads. The table has some 150,000 distinct CDR3 sequences, approximately 35% seen once. Input material: blood, either unsorted or a sorted T cell fraction (not recorded which). J is TRBJ1-5 and V is TRBV5-6, with TRBD1 matching over 8 bases. The clonotype comes from a human donor who was either an allogeneic HSCT recipient or a stem cell or donor lymphocyte infusion donor (not recorded which). It is not recorded whose cells these are; they may come from a transplant donor. The CDR3 sequence is CASSLAGDRGHQPQHF. CDR3 nucleotides: TGTGCCAGCAGCTTGGCAGGTGACAGGGGCCATCAGCCCCAGCATTTT.